The 15 T cell receptor beta chains given below trace back to one sample, sequenced in a study of technical replicates of blood from several donors listed by TCRdb under 2017. The library was generated by the immunoSEQ multiplex PCR assay. Drawn from immuneACCESS, this table holds only the in-frame rearrangements with V and J called that TCRdb kept. Clones are partly lost; checked studies trace under half to an unresolved V gene and leave the rest unexplained. The sample table contains around 83,000 clones; only one count was recorded for approximately 90% of them. The ten top clones hold more than 0.2% of the sample. The sequencing sample was made of T cells isolated from PBMCs. The receptors come from a human donor in good health.

The CDR3 DNA reads TGTGCCAGCAGCCCTCTGGGACAATTGGGCACAGATACGCAGTATTTT. Translation: CASSPLGQLGTDTQYF. V and J are TRBV28 and TRBJ2-3; tentative D call: TRBD1 (6 bases). Per germline, CDR1 MDHEN and CDR2 SYDVKM. This CDR3 has 16 amino acids. The ends were cut back, 6 bases at V and 1 base at J, with 17 bases in the middle. Variable domain in full (rest from reference TRBV28 and TRBJ2-3): DVKVTQSSRYLVKRTGEKVFLECVQDMDHENMFWYRQDPGLGLRLIYFSYDVKMKEKGDIPEGYSVSREKKERFSLILESASTNQTSMYLCASSPLGQLGTDTQYFGPGTRLTVL.

The chain recombines TRBV2 with TRBJ2-1; TRBD2 matches at 9 bases. Trimming cost V 5 bases and J 0 bases; bases outside gene matches: 8. Germline CDR1 SNHLY, CDR2 FYNNEI. CDR3 length: 17 residues. CDR3 sequence: CASSYLAGSGSYNEQFF. The CDR3 DNA is TGTGCCAGCAGTTACCTAGCGGGGTCGGGCTCCTACAATGAGCAGTTCTTC.

V and J are TRBV28 and TRBJ2-7, with 9 bases aligning to TRBD2. Germline V gene data show CDR1 as MDHEN and CDR2 as SYDVKM. The CDR3 runs 13 residues. J was trimmed by 2 bases and V by 6 bases; bases with no gene match: 2. The CDR3 protein is CASSLAGPYEQYF. In DNA form, the CDR3 reads TGTGCCAGCAGCCTAGCGGGACCCTACGAGCAGTACTTC.

This chain joins TRBV18 and TRBJ1-2; unclear D gene. The CDR3 loop spans 13 amino acids. Trimming removed 3 bases at V and 2 bases at J, with 7 bases between. Germline CDR1 KGHSH, CDR2 LQKENI. The CDR3 reads CASSPPGNYGYTF. The CDR3 bases are TGTGCCAGCTCACCTCCCGGGAACTATGGCTACACCTTC.

The sample holds one count of this clone. CDR3 nucleotide sequence: TGTGCCAGCAGTTACTCTGGGACAGCCTCTGGAAACACCATATATTTT. As protein: CASSYSGTASGNTIYF. This chain connects TRBV6-5 to TRBJ1-3; TRBD1 matches 7 bases. The germline V gene encodes CDR1 MNHEY and CDR2 SVGAGI. This CDR3 spans 16 amino acids. V lost 0 bases and J lost 0; bases outside the gene matches: 2.

This sequence joins TRBV5-1 and TRBJ2-3, with 8 positions matching TRBD2. Per the germline V gene, CDR1 is SGHRS and CDR2 is YFSETQ. The CDR3 is made up of 17 amino acids. V dropped 3 bases and J dropped 6; count of bases not matched to a gene: 15. The CDR3 sequence is CASSSSPGLVYSDTQYF. DNA for the CDR3: TGCGCCAGCAGCTCCTCCCCGGGACTAGTATACTCGGATACGCAGTATTTT.

The CDR3 loop is CASSDRDRVYEQYF. The DNA of the CDR3 is TGTGCCAGCAGTGACAGGGATCGCGTTTACGAGCAGTACTTC. This chain uses TRBV6-1 with TRBJ2-7; a weak D match, TRBD1 (5 bases). V was clipped by 3 bases and J by 4 bases, with 13 bases between them. The CDR3 is 14 amino acids. From germline, CDR1 is MNHNS and CDR2 SASEGT.

The chain has TRBV5-1 and TRBJ2-5; no definite D call. Germline CDR1 is SGHRS and CDR2 is YFSETQ. This CDR3 comprises 14 residues. Trimming left V 0 bases short and J 0 bases short, with 6 bases between. DNA for the CDR3: TGCGCCAGCAGCTTGGACAAGTACCAAGAGACCCAGTACTTC. This gives the protein CASSLDKYQETQYF.

The chain combines TRBV20-1 with TRBJ1-2, with a weak D call TRBD1 (6 bases). The CDR3 has 11 amino acids. Germline V gene lookup returns CDR1 DFQATT and CDR2 SNEGSKA (reference sequence). Trimming left V 3 bases short and J 6 bases short, with 8 bases between. The CDR3 DNA sequence: TGCAGTGCTAGCAGGGGAAATGGCTACACCTTC. It encodes CSASRGNGYTF.

The CDR3 protein is CASSWVSRTGDSPLHF. The DNA for the CDR3 is TGTGCCAGCAGTTGGGTATCACGGACAGGGGACTCACCCCTCCACTTT. This sequence joins TRBV28 and TRBJ1-6, with 9 bases lining up with TRBD1. Germline lookup yields CDR1 MDHEN and CDR2 SYDVKM. V lost 4 bases, J lost 10 bases, and 11 bases stayed unmatched. CDR3 length: 16 amino acids.

Only one count was recorded for this clone. The V call is TRBV27, the J call TRBJ2-2; the D is unclear. CDR3 length: 12 amino acids. V shed 6 bases and J shed 5 bases, with 7 bases lying between them. Per the germline V gene, CDR1 is MNHEY and CDR2 is SMNVEV (reference sequence). The CDR3 DNA follows: TGTGCCAGCAGCTACTCTACCGGGGAGCTGTTTTTT. Translated, it gives CASSYSTGELFF.

This clone was seen a single time. This sequence joins TRBV5-1 and TRBJ1-4; D may be TRBD1 (5 bases). The germline V gene encodes CDR1 SGHRS and CDR2 YFSETQ. V was trimmed by 2 bases and J by 2 bases, leaving 16 bases between them. This CDR3 has 17 residues. CDR3 region: CASSFSPTVRTNEKLFF. The CDR3 DNA reads TGCGCCAGCAGCTTTAGTCCGACAGTCCGGACTAATGAAAAACTGTTTTTT. The whole variable domain, remainder taken from reference TRBV5-1 and TRBJ1-4, is KAGVTQTPRYLIKTRGQQVTLSCSPISGHRSVSWYQQTPGQGLQFLFEYFSETQRNKGNFPGRFSGRQFSNSRSEMNVSTLELGDSALYLCASSFSPTVRTNEKLFFGSGTQLSVL.

The gene calls are TRBV28 and TRBJ1-2; TRBD1 might be the D (5 bases). The CDR3 has 14 residues. Germline CDR1 reads MDHEN; CDR2 reads SYDVKM. Trimming removed 1 base from V and 6 bases from J, with 12 bases in between. CDR3 coding DNA: TGTGCCAGCAGTTTATATCCCCCAGGGAATGGCTACACCTTC. This encodes CASSLYPPGNGYTF.

In the case of this clone: The junction and the germline gene differ at one end; a read error may be behind it. The chain recombines TRBV7-7 with TRBJ1-3; 9 nucleotides align to TRBD1. The CDR3 extends over 16 amino acids. Germline assignment: CDR1 SSHAT and CDR2 FNYEAQ (reference sequence). CDR3 sequence: CASSPGTGSSGNTIYF. The CDR3, as DNA: TGTGCTAGCAGCCCAGGGACAGGGAGCTCTGGAAACACCATATATTTT.

The genes are TRBV6-5 and TRBJ1-1; D is unclear. Trimming took 2 bases from V and 6 from J, leaving 19 bases between them. CDR3 length equals 16 residues. From germline, CDR1 is MNHEY and CDR2 SVGAGI. For the CDR3, the DNA is TGTGCCAGCAGTTACATCGGTGAGGTGGGTATACCTGAAGCTTTCTTT. Translated, it gives CASSYIGEVGIPEAFF.